Sequencing of this T cell receptor (beta chain) was carried out in a study of cytomegalovirus exposure and HLA in healthy donors. 60 Vbeta and 13 Jbeta primers were used in PCR. Assay: immunoSEQ multiplex PCR; the TCRdb copy retains only in-frame clones and omits some. In total, the table holds about 140,000 clones. CDR1 and CDR2 (germline): MNHNS, SASEGT. V dropped 7 bases and J dropped 6 bases, with 13 bases sitting between them. This CDR3 is 14 amino acids long. Worth noting for this clone: Its antigen remains unknown.

General observations from the study: In terms of immune exposure information, only CMV serostatus was available. The Asian-associated ancestry cluster reportedly had fewer N-insertions than the approximately 670-donor mean in a later analysis.

Each donor's status was that of a healthy bone marrow donor. Sample: PBMCs. This receptor was taken from a man aged 35 to 55 in good health and CMV-seronegative. The V gene is TRBV6-1, the J gene TRBJ1-6; tentatively, D is TRBD1 (5 bases). The CDR3 DNA reads TGTGCCAGCATCGGAGACAGCGTTAATTCACCCCTCCACTTT. As protein: CASIGDSVNSPLHF.